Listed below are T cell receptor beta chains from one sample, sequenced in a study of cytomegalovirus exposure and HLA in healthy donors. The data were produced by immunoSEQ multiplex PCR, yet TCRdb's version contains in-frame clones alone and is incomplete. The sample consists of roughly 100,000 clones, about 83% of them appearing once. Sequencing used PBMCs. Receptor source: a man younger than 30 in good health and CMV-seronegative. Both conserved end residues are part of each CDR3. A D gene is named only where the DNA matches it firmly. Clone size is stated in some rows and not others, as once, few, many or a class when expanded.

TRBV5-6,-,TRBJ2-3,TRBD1,CASSSTKQGTGTDTQYF,TGTGCCAGCAGCTCGACAAAACAGGGGACAGGCACAGATACGCAGTATTTT
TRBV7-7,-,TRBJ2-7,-,CASSLGGSGYEQYF,TGTGCTAGCAGCTTAGGAGGATCCGGCTACGAGCAGTACTTC
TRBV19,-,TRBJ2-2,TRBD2,CASSKEKLAGLGGELFF,TGTGCCAGTAGTAAAGAAAAACTAGCGGGGCTGGGCGGGGAGCTGTTTTTT
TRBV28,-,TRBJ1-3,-,CASSTGGYSGNTIYF,TGTGCCAGCAGTACCGGGGGGTACTCTGGAAACACCATATATTTT
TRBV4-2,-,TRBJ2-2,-,CASSPGQPNTGELFF,TGTGCCAGCAGCCCGGGACAACCGAACACCGGGGAGCTGTTTTTT
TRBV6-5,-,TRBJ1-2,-,CASSYSEDSYYGYTF,TGTGCCAGCAGTTACTCGGAGGACAGTTACTATGGCTACACCTTC
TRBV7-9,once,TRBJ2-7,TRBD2,CASSSPEGGLVYEQYF,TGTGCCAGCAGCTCGCCGGAGGGGGGACTAGTCTACGAGCAGTACTTC
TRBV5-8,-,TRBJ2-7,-,CASGSRGISGYEQYF,TGTGCCAGCGGCAGTCGGGGGATCTCGGGGTACGAGCAGTACTTC
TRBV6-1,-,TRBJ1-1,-,CASSARDITEAFF,TGTGCCAGCAGTGCCCGGGACATCACTGAAGCTTTCTTT
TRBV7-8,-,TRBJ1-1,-,CASSLDSGLFSEAFF,TGTGCCAGCAGCTTAGATTCAGGGTTGTTCTCTGAAGCTTTCTTT
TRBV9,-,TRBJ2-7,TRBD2,CASSPGGSGGSYEQYF,TGTGCCAGCAGCCCCGGAGGTAGCGGGGGCTCCTACGAGCAGTACTTC
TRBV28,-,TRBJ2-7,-,CASSSITYEQYF,TGTGCCAGCAGCTCAATTACCTACGAGCAGTACTTC
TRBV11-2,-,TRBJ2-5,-,CASSRTATSAQETQYF,TGTGCCAGCAGCCGAACAGCCACCTCCGCCCAAGAGACCCAGTACTTC
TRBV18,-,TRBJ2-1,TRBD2,CASSLGLAGGPVNEQFF,TGTGCCAGCTCTCTGGGACTAGCGGGAGGGCCGGTCAATGAGCAGTTCTTC
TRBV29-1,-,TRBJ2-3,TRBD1,CSVPRGPDTQYF,TGCAGCGTTCCTAGGGGGCCTGATACGCAGTATTTT
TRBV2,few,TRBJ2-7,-,CASSGEDRSAAEQYF,TGTGCCAGCAGCGGAGAAGACAGGAGCGCAGCCGAGCAGTACTTC
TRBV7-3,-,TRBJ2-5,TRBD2,CASSFSGRETQYF,TGTGCCAGCAGCTTTAGCGGGAGAGAGACCCAGTACTTC